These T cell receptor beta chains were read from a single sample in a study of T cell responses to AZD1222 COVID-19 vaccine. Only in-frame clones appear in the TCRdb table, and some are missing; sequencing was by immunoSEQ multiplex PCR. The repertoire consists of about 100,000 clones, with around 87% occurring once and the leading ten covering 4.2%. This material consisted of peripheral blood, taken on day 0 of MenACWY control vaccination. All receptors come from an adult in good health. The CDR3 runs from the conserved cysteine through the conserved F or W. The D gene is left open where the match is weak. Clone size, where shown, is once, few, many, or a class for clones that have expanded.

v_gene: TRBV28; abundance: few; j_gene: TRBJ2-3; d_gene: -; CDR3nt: TGTGCCAGCGGACTCTACAGCACAGATACGCAGTATTTT; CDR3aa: CASGLYSTDTQYF
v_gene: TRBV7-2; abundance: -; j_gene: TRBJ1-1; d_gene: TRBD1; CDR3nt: TGTGCCAGCAGCTTCTCGGGACAGCTGAACACTGAAGCTTTCTTT; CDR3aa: CASSFSGQLNTEAFF
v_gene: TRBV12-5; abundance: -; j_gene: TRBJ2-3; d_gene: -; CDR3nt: TGTGCTAGTGGGGAGGGGGCCACAGATACGCAGTATTTT; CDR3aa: CASGEGATDTQYF
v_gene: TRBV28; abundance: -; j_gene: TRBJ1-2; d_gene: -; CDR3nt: TGTGCCAGCAGCTGGACGGACTATGGCTACACCTTC; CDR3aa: CASSWTDYGYTF
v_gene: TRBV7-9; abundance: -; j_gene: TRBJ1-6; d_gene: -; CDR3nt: TGTGCCAGCAGCTTGGGAAACAATAATTCACCCCTCCACTTT; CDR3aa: CASSLGNNNSPLHF
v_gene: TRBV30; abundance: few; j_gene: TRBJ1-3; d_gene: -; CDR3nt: TGTGCCTGGGGGACGGGAAACACCATATATTTT; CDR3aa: CAWGTGNTIYF
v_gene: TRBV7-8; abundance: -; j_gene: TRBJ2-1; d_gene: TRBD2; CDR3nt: TGTGCCAGCAGCCGACACGAGCGGGGGGCCCTAGGGTCCTCCTACAATGAGCAGTTCTTC; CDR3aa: CASSRHERGALGSSYNEQFF
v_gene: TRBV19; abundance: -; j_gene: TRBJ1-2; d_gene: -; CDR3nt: TGTGCCAGTAGCCTCGGACCCCAGGCCTATGGCTACACCTTC; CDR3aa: CASSLGPQAYGYTF
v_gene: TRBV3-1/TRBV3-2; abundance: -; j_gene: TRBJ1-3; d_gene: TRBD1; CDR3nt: TGTGCCAGCAGCCAAGCAGGGGGCGGAATAGGAAACACCATATATTTT; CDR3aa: CASSQAGGGIGNTIYF
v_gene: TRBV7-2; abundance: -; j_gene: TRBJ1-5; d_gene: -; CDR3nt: TGTGCCAGCAGCTCGGCCAATCAGCCCCAGCATTTT; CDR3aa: CASSSANQPQHF
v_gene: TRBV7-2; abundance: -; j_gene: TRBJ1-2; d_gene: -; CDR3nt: TGTGCCAGCAGCCTTAGCGGTGGGGGCCCCTTAACTAACTATGGCTACACCTTC; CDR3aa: CASSLSGGGPLTNYGYTF
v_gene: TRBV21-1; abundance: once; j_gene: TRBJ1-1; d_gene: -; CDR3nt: TGTGCCAGCAGCAAGGGTCGGCCCCAAAGGACTGAAGCTTTCTTT; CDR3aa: CASSKGRPQRTEAFF
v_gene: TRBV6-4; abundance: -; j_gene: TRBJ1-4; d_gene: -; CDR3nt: TGTGCCAGCAGGCGGGACGCCTCAACTAATGAAAAACTGTTTTTT; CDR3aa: CASRRDASTNEKLFF
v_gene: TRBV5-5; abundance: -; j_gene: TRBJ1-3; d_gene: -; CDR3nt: TGTGCCAGCAGCCCCCCGGGGGCGCTTGGTCGAGACACCATATATTTT; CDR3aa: CASSPPGALGRDTIYF
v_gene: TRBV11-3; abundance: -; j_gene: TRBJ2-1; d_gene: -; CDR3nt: TGTGCCAGCAGCTTGGGAAGTTGGAATGAGCAGTTCTTC; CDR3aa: CASSLGSWNEQFF
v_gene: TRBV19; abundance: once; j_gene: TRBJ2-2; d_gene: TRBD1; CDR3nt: TGTGCCAGTAGTACGACAGGGGCGAACACCGGGGAGCTGTTTTTT; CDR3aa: CASSTTGANTGELFF
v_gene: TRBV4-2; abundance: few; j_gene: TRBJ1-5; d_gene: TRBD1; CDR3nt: TGTGCCAGCAGCCAAACGCCGGGACAGGATGGGCCCCAGCATTTT; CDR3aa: CASSQTPGQDGPQHF
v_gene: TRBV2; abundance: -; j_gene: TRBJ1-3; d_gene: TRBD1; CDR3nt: TGTGCCAGCTCGCCACAGGGGGCTGGAAACACCATATATTTT; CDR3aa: CASSPQGAGNTIYF
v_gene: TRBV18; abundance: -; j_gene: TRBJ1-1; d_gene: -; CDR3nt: TGTGCCAGCTCACTCAACGCCGGGGGCACTGAAGCTTTCTTT; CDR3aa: CASSLNAGGTEAFF
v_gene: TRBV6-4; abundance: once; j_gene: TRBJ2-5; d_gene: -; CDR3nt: TGTGCCAGCAGTGAAGACTATGGGGCCCTCCAAGAGACCCAGTACTTC; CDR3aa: CASSEDYGALQETQYF
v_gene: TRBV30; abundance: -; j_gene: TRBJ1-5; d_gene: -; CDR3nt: TGTGCCTGGAGTCCCCCGACGGGTAGCAATCAGCCCCAGCATTTT; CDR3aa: CAWSPPTGSNQPQHF
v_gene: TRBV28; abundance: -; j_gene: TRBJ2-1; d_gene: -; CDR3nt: TGTGCCAGCAGTTTACGGCGGGAAGTTTCAAATGAGCAGTTCTTC; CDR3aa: CASSLRREVSNEQFF
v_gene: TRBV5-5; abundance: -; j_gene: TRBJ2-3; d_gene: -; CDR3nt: TGTGCCAGCAGCTATGGGGGCACAGATACGCAGTATTTT; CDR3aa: CASSYGGTDTQYF
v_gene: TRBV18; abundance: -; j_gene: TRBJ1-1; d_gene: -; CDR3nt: TGTGCCAGCTCACCGGAAAGCTCGAACACTGAAGCTTTCTTT; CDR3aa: CASSPESSNTEAFF
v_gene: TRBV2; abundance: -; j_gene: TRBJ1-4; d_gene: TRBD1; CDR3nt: TGTGCCAGCAGTGAGGGGACAGGGGCCGAAAAACTGTTTTTT; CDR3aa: CASSEGTGAEKLFF
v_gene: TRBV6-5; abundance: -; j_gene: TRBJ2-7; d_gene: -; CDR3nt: TGTGCCAGCAGTCAGGACATGAACTACGAGCAGTACTTC; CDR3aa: CASSQDMNYEQYF
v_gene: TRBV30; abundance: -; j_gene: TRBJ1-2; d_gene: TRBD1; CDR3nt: TGTGCCTGGGGCTCCACAGGGGCTTGGTATGGCTACACCTTC; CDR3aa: CAWGSTGAWYGYTF
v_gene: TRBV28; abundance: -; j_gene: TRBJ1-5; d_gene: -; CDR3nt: TGTGCCAGCAGATCCCTGCTATCGCCCCAGCATTTT; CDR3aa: CASRSLLSPQHF